This T cell receptor (beta chain) was sequenced in a study of tumor-infiltrating lymphocytes in primary liver carcinoma. For the study at large: Patients, male and female, were 30 to 69 years old.

Study findings and constraints: Among the pair types, tumor region pairs showed more overlap than tumor-adjacent and tumor-blood pairs.

Germline V gene sequence: CDR1 MNHEY, CDR2 SVGEGT. The CDR3 covers 11 residues. V was shortened by 10 bases and J by 9 bases, with 13 bases between the two germline ends. With 500 ng total RNA as template and a constant-region primer, TCR beta cDNA was made. Three nested multiplex PCR rounds, a slightly modified ARM-PCR method, built the TCR beta libraries. TRBV1-TRBV30 forward primers paired with a C-beta reverse primer were used in the first two PCR rounds, which ran 9 to 10 cycles each. TCRdb re-called the multiplex PCR reads through MiXCR, storing one row per CDR3 protein. The sample carries 300,000 to 400,000 distinct CDR3 sequences, about 61% recorded once. The study extracted blood RNA from unsorted whole blood and also extracted germline DNA. This clonotype was counted at least ten times. The antigen is not known.

The genes are TRBV6-2 or TRBV6-3 and TRBJ2-1, with D unresolved. The source is a man aged 40-49 years with primary liver carcinoma and hepatitis B virus infection. The sequenced material came from peripheral blood. CDR3 DNA sequence: TGTGCCACCGGCCCATGGTCTGAGCAGTTCTTC. The encoded protein is CATGPWSEQFF.